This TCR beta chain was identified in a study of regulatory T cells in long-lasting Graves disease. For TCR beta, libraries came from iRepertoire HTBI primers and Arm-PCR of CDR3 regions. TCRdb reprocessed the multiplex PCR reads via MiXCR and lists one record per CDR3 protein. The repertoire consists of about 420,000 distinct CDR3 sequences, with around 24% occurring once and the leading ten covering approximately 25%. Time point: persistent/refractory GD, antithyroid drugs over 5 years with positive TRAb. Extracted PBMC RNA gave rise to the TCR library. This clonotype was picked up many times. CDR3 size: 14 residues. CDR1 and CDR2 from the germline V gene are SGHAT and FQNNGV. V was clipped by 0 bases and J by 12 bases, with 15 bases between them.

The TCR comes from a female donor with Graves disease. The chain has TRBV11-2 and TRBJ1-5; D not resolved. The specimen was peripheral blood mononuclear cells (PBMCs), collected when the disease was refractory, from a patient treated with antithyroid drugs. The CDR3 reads CASSLDVNTRLQHF. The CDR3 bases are TGTGCCAGCAGCTTAGATGTGAACACCCGCCTCCAGCATTTT.